This T cell receptor beta chain was profiled in a study of neoadjuvant nivolumab and ipilimumab in lung cancer (dated by TCRdb to the early 2020s). Turning to the overall study: Nivolumab was given at 3 mg/kg intravenously on days 1, 15 and 29, and the combination arm added ipilimumab 1 mg/kg on day 1 only. Matched pretherapy and resected tumor pairs were analyzed for seven patients, of whom four received nivolumab and three received nivolumab plus ipilimumab. For each study arm, the primary endpoint of the trial was the rate of major pathologic response (MPR) in the intention-to-treat population. TCR repertoires in pretherapy (baseline) peripheral blood were compared with TCR repertoires in tumors resected at surgery after neoadjuvant immune checkpoint blockade. The trial treated 40 to 45 patients with operable NSCLC: some 23 were randomized to nivolumab monotherapy and some 21 to nivolumab plus ipilimumab. On the study overall, not on this receptor specifically: TCR richness and clonality were greater in resected tumors than in tumor-adjacent uninvolved lung, and increases were seen in more dual-therapy-treated tumors. From pretherapy to surgery, tumor T-cell richness and clonality increased in three of three dual-therapy tumors but in only two of four nivolumab-treated tumors. A small number of samples was subjected to TCR sequencing. No significant correlation was found between TCR clonality and pathologic tumor regression, and only one major-pathologic-response sample was available for the clonality analysis. Pretherapy blood TCR richness correlated positively with richness in tumors resected after neoadjuvant therapy (Spearman R ≈ 0.86).

What the time point label conveys for this sample: pretherapy, before neoadjuvant immune checkpoint inhibitors. Samples were obtained from the phase 2 randomized NEOSTAR trial, in which neoadjuvant nivolumab or nivolumab plus ipilimumab followed by surgery was tested in operable NSCLC. Points on this clone: This clone's antigen is unknown. Base qualities are not at hand, and no much larger clone is one base apart.

The library came from the immunoSEQ multiplex PCR assay. On the authors' methods: Repertoires were summarized by richness and clonality, and significantly expanded and contracted clones were identified between pre- and post-therapy samples. TCRdb mirrors the immuneACCESS table, restricted to in-frame sequences. Some clones are absent from its copies; in checked studies, under half trace to an unresolved V gene, and the reason for the others is unknown. V and J calls and clone size are copied from that table; D and trimming were computed from the DNA. The sample contains about 18,000 clones, 87% of them found a single time. The ten largest clones add up to roughly 2.1% of the sample. The V and J ends are trimmed by 1 base and 1 base, leaving 7 bases between them. The germline V gene encodes CDR1 SEHNR and CDR2 FQNEAQ (reference sequence). The CDR3 runs 14 residues from the cysteine to the phenylalanine. Left in the record is the CDR3 DNA by itself, 42 bases read in frame from the first base.

Source: peripheral blood, taken before neoadjuvant nivolumab, alone or with ipilimumab. The clonotype was recovered from an adult with non-small cell lung cancer. The V gene is TRBV7-9 and the J gene is TRBJ1-2; no D gene can be assigned with confidence. The nucleotide sequence reads TGTGCCAGCAGCTTAGACTTGGATAACTATGGCTACACCTTC. Its translation reads: CASSLDLDNYGYTF.